Presented here are 9 T cell receptor beta chains from one specimen sequenced in a study of OX40 agonist ivuxolimab in advanced cancers. TCRdb's table, derived via immunoSEQ multiplex PCR, lists solely in-frame clones and lacks some. The table records 20,000 to 25,000 clones, approximately 88% of them present only once. Sequenced here: CD4+ or CD8+ T cells sorted from blood, sampled in a trial of the OX40 agonist ivuxolimab. These receptors all come from an adult with an advanced solid tumor such as melanoma, head and neck, liver or kidney cancer.

V and J are TRBV13 and TRBJ1-1; no definite D call. V lost 2 bases and J 4 bases, leaving 14 bases between the germline ends. The CDR3 has 15 residues. CDR1 PRHDT and CDR2 FYEKMQ come from the germline V gene (reference sequence). In DNA form, the CDR3 reads TGTGCCAGCAGCTTACTATGGCGGACCTCCACTGAAGCTTTCTTT. Protein sequence: CASSLLWRTSTEAFF.

V is TRBV14 and J is TRBJ2-6, with TRBD1 matching over 9 bases. Per the germline V gene, CDR1 is SGHDN and CDR2 is FVKESK. The CDR3 extends over 16 amino acids. J gave up 3 bases and V 4 bases, and 4 bases lay outside the gene matches. The DNA for the CDR3 is TGTGCCAGCAGCCCAACAGGGGGCTTTGGGGCCAACGTCCTGACTTTC. Encoded protein: CASSPTGGFGANVLTF.

The J gene is TRBJ2-5, the V gene TRBV5-1; D ambiguous. This CDR3 is built from 14 residues. Trimming left V 6 bases short and J 2 bases short, with 14 bases between. Germline V gene data show CDR1 as SGHRS and CDR2 as YFSETQ. The CDR3 loop reads CASKAGGYQETQYF. In nucleotides, the CDR3 is TGCGCCAGCAAGGCAGGCGGCTATCAAGAGACCCAGTACTTC. Full variable domain (outside the CDR3, taken from reference TRBV5-1 and TRBJ2-5): KAGVTQTPRYLIKTRGQQVTLSCSPISGHRSVSWYQQTPGQGLQFLFEYFSETQRNKGNFPGRFSGRQFSNSRSEMNVSTLELGDSALYLCASKAGGYQETQYFGPGTRLLVL.

This clone showed up just once. The chain combines TRBV11-2 with TRBJ2-2; D possibly matches TRBD1 or TRBD2 (5 bases each). Per the germline V gene, CDR1 is SGHAT and CDR2 is FQNNGV. This CDR3 has 15 amino acids. Trimming left V 5 bases short and J 4 bases short, with 14 bases between. The CDR3: CASSPGTGGTGELFF. The DNA of the CDR3 is TGTGCCAGCAGCCCTGGGACGGGCGGCACCGGGGAGCTGTTTTTT.

The chain recombines TRBV9 with TRBJ1-1; 9 bases match TRBD1. The junction had 7 bases not matched to a gene; V was cut back by 2 bases and J by 5 bases. This CDR3 contains 15 residues. The germline V gene has CDR1 SGDLS and CDR2 YYNGEE. The CDR3 DNA follows: TGTGCCAGCAGCGTTGGGGGACAGGGAAGAACTGAAGCTTTCTTT. Its translation: CASSVGGQGRTEAFF. The variable domain in full, with the rest retrieved from reference TRBV9 and TRBJ1-1, is DSGVTQTPKHLITATGQRVTLRCSPRSGDLSVYWYQQSLDQGLQFLIQYYNGEERAKGNILERFSAQQFPDLHSELNLSSLELGDSALYFCASSVGGQGRTEAFFGQGTRLTVV.

This clone was observed a handful of times. The V gene is TRBV5-1, the J gene TRBJ2-1; TRBD1 might be the D (5 bases). This CDR3 is built from 12 residues. The germline V gene encodes CDR1 SGHRS and CDR2 YFSETQ. Trimming removed 5 bases at V and 7 bases at J, with 10 bases between. The chain's CDR3 is CASSLQGNEQFF. In nucleotides, the CDR3 is TGCGCCAGCAGTTTGCAGGGAAATGAGCAGTTCTTC.

The gene calls are TRBV4-1 and TRBJ1-2; D is unclear. Trimming removed 4 bases at V and 5 bases at J, with 20 bases between. Per the germline V gene, CDR1 is MGHRA and CDR2 is YSYEKL. The CDR3 loop spans 16 amino acids. CDR3 sequence: CASSPPRQFLLYGYTF. The CDR3 DNA reads TGCGCCAGCAGCCCCCCCCGGCAATTTCTCTTGTATGGCTACACCTTC.

The chain recombines TRBV19 with TRBJ2-7; the D is unclear. The germline V and J ends were trimmed by 6 bases and 0 bases, with 15 bases remaining between them. Germline V gene sequence: CDR1 LNHDA, CDR2 SQIVND (reference sequence). CDR3 length: 15 residues. In DNA form, the CDR3 reads TGTGCCAGTAGCATCCCCCCCAATCCCTCCTACGAGCAGTACTTC. Translated, it gives CASSIPPNPSYEQYF.

CDR3 in amino acids: CASSRATSRVPQHF. CDR3 DNA sequence: TGTGCCAGCAGCAGGGCCACATCACGTGTGCCCCAGCATTTT. The chain uses TRBV5-6 and TRBJ1-5; D is unclear. CDR1 and CDR2 from the germline V gene are SGHDT and YYEEEE. The CDR3 has 14 residues. Trimming took 4 bases from V and 9 from J, leaving 17 bases between them.